What follows are 16 T cell receptor beta chains derived from one specimen sequenced in a study of vaccination effects on CD4 cells after COVID-19. Antigen specificity for these receptors is unknown. The ViraFEST assay expanded antigen-specific CD4+ T cells with viral peptide pools before sequencing. Upon completion of about ten days in culture, CD4+ T cells were isolated. It was two doses of either the BNT162b2 or mRNA-1273 vaccine that participants received. Method: immunoSEQ multiplex PCR; TCRdb's copy keeps in-frame clones and lacks some. The sample has 80,000 to 95,000 clones, over 75% seen once. The specimen was CD4+ T cells from PBMCs cultured with HCoV-OC43 spike peptides, collected after COVID-19 vaccination. Regarding subset: HCoV-OC43 spike overlapping peptide pool stimulation. These receptors came from a human donor who received a COVID-19 vaccine.

The gene calls are TRBV18 and TRBJ2-5, with 8 bases identical to TRBD1. V lost 5 bases, J lost 0 bases, and 2 bases stayed unmatched. Germline CDR1 KGHSH, CDR2 LQKENI. This CDR3 comprises 14 residues. This chain's CDR3 is CASSKDRDQETQYF. The CDR3 DNA reads TGTGCCAGCTCAAAGGACAGGGACCAAGAGACCCAGTACTTC. The full variable domain, rest sourced from reference TRBV18 and TRBJ2-5, is NAGVMQNPRHLVRRRGQEARLRCSPMKGHSHVYWYRQLPEEGLKFMVYLQKENIIDESGMPKERFSAEFPKEGPSILRIQQVVRGDSAAYFCASSKDRDQETQYFGPGTRLLVL.

The CDR3 DNA reads as TGTGCCAGCGGTGGGGACGTCGGCACAGATACGCAGTATTTT. It translates to CASGGDVGTDTQYF. The genes are TRBV9 and TRBJ2-3; D tentatively reads TRBD1 or TRBD2 (5 bases each). The CDR3 is 14 amino acids. The V and J ends lost 7 bases and 1 base respectively, with 13 bases between them. CDR1 SGDLS and CDR2 YYNGEE come from the germline V gene. The full variable domain, completed using reference TRBV9 and TRBJ2-3, is DSGVTQTPKHLITATGQRVTLRCSPRSGDLSVYWYQQSLDQGLQFLIQYYNGEERAKGNILERFSAQQFPDLHSELNLSSLELGDSALYFCASGGDVGTDTQYFGPGTRLTVL.

The CDR3 DNA sequence: TGCGCCAGCAGCTCCGGGACAGCGGAGGGGGATACGCAGTATTTT. This gives the protein CASSSGTAEGDTQYF. This chain links TRBV4-3 with TRBJ2-3, with a tentative D call TRBD1 (7 bases). From germline, CDR1 is LGHNA and CDR2 YSLEER. V was cut by 5 bases and J by 6 bases, with 18 bases left in between. The CDR3 sequence is 15 residues long.

The V gene is TRBV5-1, the J gene TRBJ2-2, with 8 bases that match TRBD1. Germline V gives CDR1 SGHRS, CDR2 YFSETQ. J gave up 0 bases and V 3 bases, and 4 bases lay outside the gene matches. There are 16 residues in the CDR3. The CDR3 spells CASSWTGSANTGELFF. CDR3 nucleotide sequence: TGCGCCAGCAGCTGGACAGGGTCAGCGAACACCGGGGAGCTGTTTTTT. Variable domain in full (rest from reference TRBV5-1 and TRBJ2-2): KAGVTQTPRYLIKTRGQQVTLSCSPISGHRSVSWYQQTPGQGLQFLFEYFSETQRNKGNFPGRFSGRQFSNSRSEMNVSTLELGDSALYLCASSWTGSANTGELFFGEGSRLTVL.

The rearrangement links TRBV6-2 or TRBV6-3 to TRBJ2-7, with 7 bases aligning to TRBD1. Unmatched junction bases numbered 5, after V lost 5 bases and J lost 1 base. Germline values: CDR1 MNHEY, CDR2 SVGEGT. CDR3 length equals 14 residues. This CDR3 reads CASSRDRASYEQYV. CDR3 coding DNA: TGTGCCAGCAGTCGAGACAGGGCTTCCTACGAGCAGTACGTC.

The gene calls are TRBV6-1 and TRBJ2-6; D is possibly TRBD1 (5 bases). Germline V gene sequence: CDR1 MNHNS, CDR2 SASEGT. The V gene lost 4 bases and the J gene lost 0 bases, with 19 bases spanning the gap. This CDR3 comprises 19 residues. The DNA for the CDR3 is TGTGCCAGCAGTGTCTTCTTTTATGGGGCCTACTCTGGGGCCAACGTCCTGACTTTC. Encoded protein: CASSVFFYGAYSGANVLTF.

This chain links TRBV4-1 with TRBJ2-5; TRBD2 matches at 8 bases. Germline trimming cut 0 bases from V and 1 base from J; bases unmatched to any gene: 10. The CDR3 has 18 amino acids. Germline V gene lookup returns CDR1 MGHRA and CDR2 YSYEKL. DNA for the CDR3: TGCGCCAGCAGCCAAGAACGGCGCAGCGGGGGTCGCCAAGAGACCCAGTACTTC. Translated, it gives CASSQERRSGGRQETQYF.

The chain recombines TRBV24-1 with TRBJ2-5, with 9 bases lining up with TRBD1. Germline V CDR1 and CDR2: KGHDR, SFDVKD. J lost 5 bases, V lost 4 bases, and 7 bases had no gene match. The CDR3 length is 15 residues. The CDR3 DNA reads as TGTGCCACCAGTGACAGTAGGACAGGGGTGGAGACCCAGTACTTC. Translation: CATSDSRTGVETQYF.

The chain uses TRBV4-3 and TRBJ1-3; TRBD1 agrees at 8 bases. CDR1 LGHNA and CDR2 YSLEER come from the germline V gene. V was pared by 1 base and J by 5 bases, with 13 bases of the junction left unmatched. The CDR3 covers 18 residues. The CDR3 DNA reads TGCGCCAGCAGCCAAGTAGTCGCCGGGACAGGCCAAAGAAACACCATATATTTT. Amino acid sequence: CASSQVVAGTGQRNTIYF.

The J gene is TRBJ1-5, the V gene TRBV6-6; D gene ambiguous. Germline V lookup: CDR1 MNHNY, CDR2 SVGAGI (reference sequence). The CDR3 extends over 14 amino acids. V lost 2 bases and J 6 bases, leaving 11 bases between the germline ends. The DNA for the CDR3 is TGTGCCAGCAGTTACGGGTGGTCAGGTCAGCCCCAGCATTTT. Translation: CASSYGWSGQPQHF.

V usage is TRBV27 and J usage is TRBJ2-6; D may be TRBD2 (6 bases). This CDR3 has 17 residues. With 3 bases removed from V and 0 bases from J, the gap between germline ends came to 12 bases. CDR1 and CDR2 from the germline V gene are MNHEY and SMNVEV (reference sequence). As DNA, the CDR3 is TGTGCCAGCAGTTTCCGGGGACTTCGCTCTGGGGCCAACGTCCTGACTTTC. Its protein is CASSFRGLRSGANVLTF.

The chain employs TRBV7-8 and TRBJ2-7; D possibly corresponds to TRBD2 (6 bases). The CDR3 runs 11 residues. Germline lookup yields CDR1 SGHVS and CDR2 FQNEAQ. Deletions cut 5 bases from V and 5 bases from J, with 7 bases between. The CDR3 sequence is CASSPSDEQYV. DNA of the CDR3: TGTGCCAGCAGCCCTAGCGACGAGCAGTACGTC.

V usage is TRBV18 and J usage is TRBJ2-2; no firm D call. Germline loops: CDR1 KGHSH, CDR2 LQKENI. The CDR3 spans 13 residues. V lost 3 bases and J 6 bases, leaving 8 bases between the germline ends. The CDR3 sequence is CASSPTPPGELFF. CDR3 in DNA: TGTGCCAGCTCACCCACCCCCCCCGGGGAGCTGTTTTTT.

This rearrangement joins TRBV6-6 to TRBJ1-6; tentative D call: TRBD1 (6 bases). The CDR3 sequence is 17 residues long. Trimming pared 5 bases from V and 7 bases from J, leaving 21 bases between. Germline-derived CDR1 and CDR2 are MNHNY and SVGAGI (reference sequence). The CDR3 bases are TGTGCCAGCAGTCGAAAAAAGGACGGAACAGGGAATTCACCCCTCCACTTT. As protein: CASSRKKDGTGNSPLHF.

The rearrangement links TRBV5-1 to TRBJ2-3; no clear D. Deletions cut 0 bases from V and 4 bases from J, with 12 bases between. This CDR3 region has 15 residues. CDR1 and CDR2 from the germline V gene are SGHRS and YFSETQ. Here the CDR3 reads CASSLDGQSADTQYF. Written as DNA, the CDR3 is TGCGCCAGCAGCTTGGACGGGCAGAGCGCAGATACGCAGTATTTT.

J is TRBJ2-2 and V is TRBV6-4; D is possibly TRBD1 (6 bases). V dropped 4 bases and J dropped 0 bases, with 12 bases sitting between them. CDR3 length equals 16 residues. CDR1 and CDR2 from the germline V gene are MRHNA and SNTAGT. Here the CDR3 DNA reads TGTGCCAGCAGTGTTCAGGGGATTTCGAACACCGGGGAGCTGTTTTTT. It codes for CASSVQGISNTGELFF.